The clone carrying this T cell receptor beta chain was seen more than once but under ten times. Its antigen is undetermined. This sample stems from a study of response to subunit inactivated influenza vaccine. V was cut by 1 base and J by 8 bases, with 15 bases left in between. CDR1 and CDR2 (germline): SGHTA, FQGTGA. The CDR3 runs 15 residues. Findings of the study overall: Few additional T cells are recruited per seasonal influenza vaccination, authors suggested.

TCRdb re-called the RT-PCR reads with MiXCR, one entry per CDR3 protein. The sample consists of 500,000 or so distinct CDR3 sequences, approximately 15% of them appearing once. The rearrangement joins TRBV7-3 to TRBJ2-1; D is tentatively TRBD1 or TRBD2 (5 bases each). The TCR was taken from a man aged 50-75 years who received an inactivated influenza vaccine. This sample comprised CD4+ T cells sorted from PBMCs, obtained less than 30 months after vaccination. CDR3 DNA sequence: TGTGCCAGCAGCTTAAGGGGCGGGTGGCAAGATGAGCAGTTCTTC. It specifies CASSLRGGWQDEQFF. The full variable domain, its missing parts supplied by reference TRBV7-3 and TRBJ2-1, is GAGVSQTPSNKVTEKGKYVELRCDPISGHTALYWYRQSLGQGPEFLIYFQGTGAADDSGLPNDRFFAVRPEGSVSTLKIQRTERGDSAVYLCASSLRGGWQDEQFFGPGTRLTVL.